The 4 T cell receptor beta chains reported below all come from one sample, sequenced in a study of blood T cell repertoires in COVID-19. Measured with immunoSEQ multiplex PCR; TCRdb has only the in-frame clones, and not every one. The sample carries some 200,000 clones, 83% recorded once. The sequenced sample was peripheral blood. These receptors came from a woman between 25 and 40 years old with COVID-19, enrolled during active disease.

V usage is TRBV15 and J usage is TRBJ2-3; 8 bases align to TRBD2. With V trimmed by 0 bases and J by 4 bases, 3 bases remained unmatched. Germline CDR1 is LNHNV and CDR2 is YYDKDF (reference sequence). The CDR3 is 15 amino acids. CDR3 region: CATSRDRGGPDTQYF. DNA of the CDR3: TGTGCCACCAGCAGAGATCGGGGGGGCCCAGATACGCAGTATTTT.

CDR3 nucleotides: TGCAGCGTTATCGGTGATACCTCCTACGAGCAGTACTTC. This translates into CSVIGDTSYEQYF. This chain joins TRBV29-1 and TRBJ2-7; no clear D gene. V lost 5 bases and J lost 0, with 11 bases in between. The CDR3 spans 13 residues. Germline-derived CDR1 and CDR2 are SQVTM and ANQGSEA.

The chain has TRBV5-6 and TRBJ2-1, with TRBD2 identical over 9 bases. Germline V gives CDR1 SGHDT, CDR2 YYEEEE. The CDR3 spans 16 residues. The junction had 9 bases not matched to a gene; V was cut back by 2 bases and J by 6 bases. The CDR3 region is CASSFIFAGGLNEQFF. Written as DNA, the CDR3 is TGTGCCAGCAGCTTTATTTTCGCGGGGGGGCTCAATGAGCAGTTCTTC.

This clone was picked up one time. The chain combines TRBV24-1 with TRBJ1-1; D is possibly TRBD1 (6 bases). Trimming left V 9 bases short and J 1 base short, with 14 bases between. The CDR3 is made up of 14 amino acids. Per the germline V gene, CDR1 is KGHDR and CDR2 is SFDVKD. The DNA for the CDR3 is TGTGCCACCGTAGTTGGGGGCTCGAACACTGAAGCTTTCTTT. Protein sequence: CATVVGGSNTEAFF.